What follows are 28 T cell receptor beta chains derived from one specimen sequenced in a study of Graves' ophthalmopathy and Graves' hyperthyroidism (dated by TCRdb to between 2018 and 2020). The instrument was an Illumina HiSeq 2000. TCR beta CDR3 regions were amplified from RNA transcripts for repertoire sequencing. A first-round RT-PCR used HTBI primers with the Qiagen OneStep RT-PCR kit, followed by a second-round multiplex PCR, size selection and purification. The raw public reads went through TCRdb reprocessing: fastp at Q25, MiXCR clone calling, in-frame beta chains kept. Each CDR3 protein appears once, grouped with its most common genes and DNA. The sample profile shows over a million distinct CDR3 sequences; roughly 35% of them were found once. The ten largest clones add up to approximately 10% of the sample. Sequencing was performed on peripheral blood or thyroid tissue (not recorded which). Receptor source: an adult man with Graves' hyperthyroidism.

This clonotype occurred a few times. This chain links TRBV5-6 with TRBJ2-7; D not resolved. V was shortened by 4 bases and J by 2 bases, with 13 bases between the two germline ends. The length of the CDR3 is 14 residues. Germline lookup yields CDR1 SGHDT and CDR2 YYEEEE. The CDR3 bases are TGTGCCAGCAGCAATTCGGGCAGCACCTACGAGCAGTACTTC. It specifies CASSNSGSTYEQYF. The full variable domain, its missing parts supplied by reference TRBV5-6 and TRBJ2-7, is DAGVTQSPTHLIKTRGQQVTLRCSPKSGHDTVSWYQQALGQGPQFIFQYYEEEERQRGNFPDRFSGHQFPNYSSELNVNALLLGDSALYLCASSNSGSTYEQYFGPGTRLTVT.

This clonotype was detected ten times or more. J is TRBJ2-2 and V is TRBV7-3; TRBD1 agrees at 7 bases. Germline V gives CDR1 SGHTA, CDR2 FQGTGA. Losses at the gene ends were 5 bases for V and 3 bases for J; bases not matched to a gene: 0. This CDR3 spans 13 amino acids. CDR3 residues: CASSQGDTGELFF. The CDR3 bases are TGTGCCAGCAGCCAGGGGGACACCGGGGAGCTGTTTTTT.

This clonotype was counted ten times or more. V gene TRBV19 combines with J gene TRBJ1-3, with 7 bases fitting TRBD1. V shed 9 bases, J shed 0 bases, and the junction held 5 bases outside the gene matches. Germline V gene sequence: CDR1 LNHDA, CDR2 SQIVND (reference sequence). There are 14 residues in the CDR3. CDR3 region: CASKQGISGNTIYF. CDR3 nucleotide sequence: TGTGCCAGCAAACAGGGGATCTCTGGAAACACCATATATTTT.

J is TRBJ2-5 and V is TRBV18, with 10 nucleotides matching TRBD1. V gave up 4 bases and J gave up 1 base; unmatched junction bases: 6. This CDR3 spans 16 amino acids. Per the germline V gene, CDR1 is KGHSH and CDR2 is LQKENI. This chain's CDR3 is CASSHRTGGSQETQYF. The CDR3 DNA follows: TGTGCCAGCTCACACCGGACAGGGGGATCCCAAGAGACCCAGTACTTC.

This clonotype was counted at least ten times. The V gene is TRBV6-6, the J gene TRBJ2-7, with D perhaps being TRBD1 or TRBD2 (5 bases each). CDR3 length: 14 amino acids. Looked up from germline, CDR1 is MNHNY and CDR2 is SVGAGI (reference sequence). Trimming stripped 8 bases from V and 5 bases from J, with 19 bases between. CDR3 DNA sequence: TGTGCCAGCTGCTATACAGAGGGGCCACACGAGCAGTACTTC. Translated, it gives CASCYTEGPHEQYF.

This clonotype was counted at least ten times. CDR3 sequence (DNA): TGCGCCAGCAGCCAGCGGACTTCCTCCTACGAGCAGTACTTC. As protein: CASSQRTSSYEQYF. V gene TRBV4-1 combines with J gene TRBJ2-7, with D perhaps TRBD2 (5 bases). V was pared by 3 bases and J by 0 bases, with 9 bases between. The CDR3 spans 14 residues. Germline-derived CDR1 and CDR2 are MGHRA and YSYEKL.

Remarks on this clonotype: The DNA is omitted, as the CDR3 cannot be located on it reliably, and the CDR3 follows TCRdb's listing. The V gene is TRBV7-2, the J gene TRBJ1-1; TRBD1 is taken as the D call from the table, unchecked against the DNA. Germline CDR1 SGHTA, CDR2 FQGNSA. The CDR3 comprises 16 residues, both ends counted. The CDR3 sequence: CASSFATGSMNTEAFF.

The chain links TRBV3-1 to TRBJ1-2; tentatively, D is TRBD1 (5 bases). Germline V gene sequence: CDR1 LGHDT, CDR2 YNNKEL (reference sequence). Trimming took off 4 bases at V and 6 bases at J, with 15 bases between the two ends. The CDR3 consists of 14 residues. The DNA of the CDR3 is TGTGCCAGCAGCCTAACCGGGACGCCTGATGGCTACACCTTC. It is translated as CASSLTGTPDGYTF. The complete variable domain, with remaining parts taken from reference TRBV3-1 and TRBJ1-2, reads DTAVSQTPKYLVTQMGNDKSIKCEQNLGHDTMYWYKQDSKKFLKIMFSYNNKELIINETVPNRFSPKSPDKAHLNLHINSLELGDSAVYFCASSLTGTPDGYTFGSGTRLTVV.

As DNA, the CDR3 is TGTGCCAGCAGGCTCACAAGGCAAGAGACCCAGTACTTC. As protein: CASRLTRQETQYF. This chain uses TRBV6-1 with TRBJ2-5, with no clear D. Germline V CDR1 and CDR2: MNHNS, SASEGT. V gave up 6 bases and J gave up 2 bases, with 10 bases separating them. This CDR3 is built from 13 residues.

This clonotype was picked up a small number of times. The J gene is TRBJ1-6, the V gene TRBV7-2, with D possibly being TRBD1 (6 bases). Trimming stripped 5 bases from V and 7 bases from J, with 15 bases between. Germline lookup yields CDR1 SGHTA and CDR2 FQGNSA. The CDR3 contains 15 residues. CDR3 in DNA: TGTGCCAGCAGCCCCGAGGGGGGTAACAATTCACCCCTCCACTTT. As protein: CASSPEGGNNSPLHF.

The table lists this clonotype with many counts. J is TRBJ1-2 and V is TRBV9; D unclear. Looked up from germline, CDR1 is SGDLS and CDR2 is YYNGEE. This CDR3 region has 14 residues. Between the trimmed V and J ends, which lost 0 bases and 9 bases, there was a span of 15 bases. This CDR3 reads CASSVAYGSTRYTF. CDR3 nucleotides: TGTGCCAGCAGCGTAGCGTATGGGTCGACGCGCTACACCTTC.

This clonotype was detected once. V usage is TRBV30 and J usage is TRBJ2-7, with TRBD2 identical over 7 bases. This CDR3 contains 15 residues. The J segment lost 3 bases and the V segment lost 4 bases, leaving 12 bases of the junction unmatched. Germline assignment: CDR1 GTSNPN and CDR2 SVGIG (reference sequence). CDR3 sequence (DNA): TGTGCCTGGACCCCGGATTTTGGCGGGAGCTACGAGCAGTACTTC. It is translated as CAWTPDFGGSYEQYF.

CDR3 in DNA: TGTGCCAGCAGTTACTTCCAGGAATACAATGAGCAGTTCTTC. This sequence encodes CASSYFQEYNEQFF. V and J are TRBV6-2 or TRBV6-3 and TRBJ2-1; D unresolved. Germline V CDR1 and CDR2: MNHEY, SVGEGT. V lost 1 base and J 4 bases, leaving 8 bases between the germline ends. The CDR3 has 14 amino acids.

This clonotype occurred once. CDR3 in amino acids: CSATYRVNTEAFF. The CDR3 DNA is TGCAGTGCGACATACCGGGTGAACACTGAAGCTTTCTTT. This sequence joins TRBV20-1 and TRBJ1-1, with D unclear. Trimming removed 6 bases at V and 0 bases at J, with 11 bases between. The CDR3 totals 13 residues. Germline CDR1 reads DFQATT; CDR2 reads SNEGSKA (reference sequence).

This chain links TRBV6-5 with TRBJ2-7; D could derive from TRBD1 or TRBD2 (6 bases each). CDR1 is MNHEY and CDR2 is SVGAGI in the germline V gene. Trimming stripped 7 bases from V and 2 bases from J, with 12 bases between. This CDR3 has 13 amino acids. CDR3 amino acids: CASTPRGAYEQYF. The DNA of the CDR3 is TGTGCCAGCACCCCGAGGGGGGCCTACGAGCAGTACTTC.

This clonotype was observed many times. V is TRBV2 and J is TRBJ1-1, with 10 positions matching TRBD1. The CDR3 contains 13 residues. After removal of 6 bases from V and 11 bases from J, the junction contained 9 bases not matched to a gene. Per germline, CDR1 SNHLY and CDR2 FYNNEI. CDR3 loop: CASSSTGGIAAFF. For the CDR3, the DNA is TGTGCCAGCAGCTCGACAGGGGGCATAGCGGCTTTCTTT.

This clonotype showed up just a few times. J is TRBJ1-5 and V is TRBV19; D possibly corresponds to TRBD1 (5 bases). The CDR3 is 13 amino acids. Trimming left V 6 bases short and J 7 bases short, with 13 bases between. Per the germline V gene, CDR1 is LNHDA and CDR2 is SQIVND (reference sequence). The CDR3 region is CASRPGGGQPQHF. The CDR3 bases are TGTGCCAGTAGACCGGGGGGAGGACAGCCCCAGCATTTT.

The J gene is TRBJ1-1, the V gene TRBV6-5; 8 bases fit TRBD1. The CDR3 has 13 residues. Per germline, CDR1 MNHEY and CDR2 SVGAGI. Unmatched junction bases numbered 8, after V lost 7 bases and J lost 7 bases. CDR3 sequence reads: CASTTWDRHEAFF. Here the CDR3 DNA reads TGTGCCAGCACTACGTGGGACAGGCATGAAGCTTTCTTT.

This clonotype was found many times. Here the CDR3 DNA reads TGTGCCAGCAGTCGACAGATGAACACTGAAGCTTTCTTT. Its translation: CASSRQMNTEAFF. V usage is TRBV7-2 and J usage is TRBJ1-1; D might be TRBD1 (5 bases). Germline V gene sequence: CDR1 SGHTA, CDR2 FQGNSA. V lost 6 bases, J lost 0 bases, and 8 bases lay in between. The CDR3 totals 13 residues.

The table lists this clonotype with many counts. This sequence joins TRBV15 and TRBJ1-2; 9 nucleotides align to TRBD1. Losses at the gene ends were 0 bases for V and 5 bases for J; bases not matched to a gene: 13. The CDR3 runs 18 residues. CDR1 LNHNV and CDR2 YYDKDF come from the germline V gene (reference sequence). CDR3 residues: CATSRDIRNTGTGYGYTF. CDR3 DNA: TGTGCCACCAGCAGAGATATCCGAAACACCGGGACAGGGTATGGCTACACCTTC.

This clonotype was observed a few times. The chain links TRBV4-1 to TRBJ2-7; weak D call: TRBD2 (5 bases). Deletions cut 1 base from V and 2 bases from J, with 15 bases between. Per germline, CDR1 MGHRA and CDR2 YSYEKL. This CDR3 contains 16 residues. The CDR3 DNA is TGCGCCAGCAGCCAAGGTTCGGGGTCGAGGACCTACGAGCAGTACTTC. Protein product: CASSQGSGSRTYEQYF.

The chain joins TRBV20-1 to TRBJ2-7; 10 bases fit TRBD1. Germline CDR1 reads DFQATT; CDR2 reads SNEGSKA (reference sequence). V was clipped by 6 bases and J by 5 bases; unmatched bases: 13. The CDR3 has 15 amino acids. The CDR3 reads CSARTPGQGKHEQYF. The CDR3 bases are TGCAGTGCCAGAACGCCGGGACAGGGGAAGCACGAGCAGTACTTC.

This clonotype was seen repeatedly, ten times or more. This rearrangement joins TRBV7-9 to TRBJ1-6; D is unclear. The germline V gene encodes CDR1 SEHNR and CDR2 FQNEAQ (reference sequence). The V end lost 5 bases, the J end lost 3 bases, and 8 bases lay between the germline ends. This CDR3 is built from 14 residues. The CDR3: CASSADGYNSPLHF. In DNA form, the CDR3 reads TGTGCCAGCAGCGCGGACGGCTATAATTCACCCCTCCACTTT. The full variable domain, rest sourced from reference TRBV7-9 and TRBJ1-6, is DTGVSQNPRHKITKRGQNVTFRCDPISEHNRLYWYRQTLGQGPEFLTYFQNEAQLEKSRLLSDRFSAERPKGSFSTLEIQRTEQGDSAMYLCASSADGYNSPLHFGNGTRLTVT.

This clonotype was detected ten times or more. V and J are TRBV19 and TRBJ2-7, with D unclear. Germline loops: CDR1 LNHDA, CDR2 SQIVND (reference sequence). This CDR3 is 12 amino acids long. V was pared by 4 bases and J by 0 bases, with 4 bases between. The CDR3 protein is CASSKDSYEQYF. Here the CDR3 DNA reads TGTGCCAGTAGTAAGGACTCCTACGAGCAGTACTTC.

This chain joins TRBV27 and TRBJ1-4; D gene unclear. The V gene's germline CDR1 is MNHEY and CDR2 SMNVEV (reference sequence). This CDR3 is built from 14 residues. The V gene lost 6 bases and the J gene lost 0 bases, with 8 bases spanning the gap. The CDR3 bases are TGTGCCAGCAGGGGAGTTGCAACTAATGAAAAACTGTTTTTT. It specifies CASRGVATNEKLFF.

This clonotype has more than one count but fewer than ten. The chain is built from TRBV30 and TRBJ1-6; D ambiguous. V was pared by 4 bases and J by 7 bases, with 17 bases between. Germline V gene data show CDR1 as GTSNPN and CDR2 as SVGIG (reference sequence). The CDR3 runs 15 residues. CDR3: CAWTPRSGWNSPLHF. CDR3 bases: TGTGCCTGGACCCCCAGGTCCGGGTGGAATTCACCCCTCCACTTT.

The rearrangement joins TRBV20-1 to TRBJ1-5; D gene unclear. The V gene lost 1 base and the J gene lost 3 bases, with 4 bases spanning the gap. The CDR3 is made up of 12 amino acids. CDR1 DFQATT and CDR2 SNEGSKA come from the germline V gene (reference sequence). The CDR3, as DNA: TGCAGTGCTAGAGTCCTCAATCAGCCCCAGCATTTT. It is translated as CSARVLNQPQHF.

This rearrangement joins TRBV6-5 to TRBJ1-3, with D uncertain. Germline lookup yields CDR1 MNHEY and CDR2 SVGAGI. This CDR3 contains 15 residues. V lost 2 bases and J 3 bases, leaving 11 bases between the germline ends. CDR3 DNA sequence: TGTGCCAGCAGTTACGCGGGATGGTATGGAAACACCATATATTTT. It translates to CASSYAGWYGNTIYF.